The subject of this entry is one T cell receptor beta chain. Its specificity is not known. This sample was included in a study of metastatic and nonmetastatic thyroid tumors. Study in general: Patients with malignant and benign thyroid disease provided blood and tumor or nodule tissue, whose repertoires were compared.

Authors' methods: A classifier for distant metastasis in papillary thyroid cancer was constructed using CDR3 differences observed across clinicopathological groups. TCRdb recomputed clones from the PCR reads via MiXCR. The V and J calls shown here were made by TCRdb, not taken from the authors' results. Here the sample spans fewer than 35,000 clones, 21% being singletons. The germline V and J ends were trimmed by 2 bases and 2 bases, with 12 bases remaining between them. This CDR3 region has 15 residues. CDR1 and CDR2 from the germline V gene are PRHDT and FYEKMQ (reference sequence). Study-level results: In blood and tumor, TCR beta diversity was reportedly significantly higher in malignant thyroid tumors than in benign nodules.

Until they underwent thyroid surgery, no patient had received any treatment. The TCR sequence derives from a male donor with papillary thyroid cancer or a benign thyroid nodule (not recorded which). Some clones in this sample may be carry-over from other donors' samples. The specimen was tumor tissue. The rearrangement uses TRBV13 and TRBJ1-1; D gene unclear. This CDR3 is CASSLNSLGNTEAFF. CDR3 DNA: TGTGCCAGCAGCTTAAATTCCCTAGGTAACACTGAAGCTTTCTTT.